These T cell receptor beta chains were read from a single sample in a study of Graves' ophthalmopathy and Graves' hyperthyroidism. TCRdb re-analysed the multiplex PCR reads in MiXCR, keeping a single row per CDR3 protein. The sample includes fewer than 600,000 distinct CDR3 sequences, approximately 15% of them seen just once. The sample comprised blood. These receptors came from a woman in her twenties or thirties with Graves' ophthalmopathy. Both conserved end residues are part of each CDR3. A D gene is named only where the DNA matches it firmly. Clone sizes are given selectively: once, few, many, or a class where the clone is expanded.

V gene,clone size,J gene,D gene,CDR3 DNA,CDR3 protein
TRBV30,few,TRBJ1-2,TRBD1,TGTGCCTGGAGAGGGGGCGCAGACACCTTC,CAWRGGADTF
TRBV28,-,TRBJ1-1,-,TGTGCCAGCAGTTTATTGGGGGGAGTGCCGAACACTGAAGCTTTCTTT,CASSLLGGVPNTEAFF
TRBV12-5,-,TRBJ2-7,TRBD1,TGTGCTAGTGGTAGGGGACAGACTCCGTCCTACGAGCAGTACTTC,CASGRGQTPSYEQYF
TRBV11-2,-,TRBJ2-4,TRBD2,TGTGCCAGCAGTCGTAGAGGGACTAGCGGGTTAGCCAAAAACATTAAGTACTTC,CASSRRGTSGLAKNIKYF
TRBV6-5,-,TRBJ2-5,TRBD2,TGTGCCAGCAGTTACCCAGCGGGGGGGGAGACCCAGTACTTC,CASSYPAGGETQYF
TRBV20-1,many,TRBJ1-2,-,TGCAGTGCTAGAGATGCCGACAGAGGAAACTATGGCTACACCTTC,CSARDADRGNYGYTF
TRBV20-1,few,TRBJ1-1,-,TGCAGTGCCGAAGGAAAGCGGGGGAACACTGAAGCTTTCTTT,CSAEGKRGNTEAFF
TRBV7-9,few,TRBJ2-7,TRBD2,TGTGCCAGCAGCTTTGGCGGGAGGAGCTCCTACGAGCAGTACTTC,CASSFGGRSSYEQYF
TRBV7-8,many,TRBJ1-5,-,TGTGCCAGCAGCTTAGCGAACACACTTCAGCCCCAGCATTTT,CASSLANTLQPQHF
TRBV27,many,TRBJ2-2,TRBD2,TGTGCCAGCAGTTCTATCGGGAGGGCGAACACCGGGGAGCTGTTTTTT,CASSSIGRANTGELFF
TRBV7-2,many,TRBJ2-5,-,TGTGCCAGCAGCATACTCCGGACAGCCCAAGAGACCCAGTACTTC,CASSILRTAQETQYF
TRBV6-1,many,TRBJ1-3,-,TGTGCCAGCAGTACCGGAACAGGGATTTCTGGAAACACCATATATTTT,CASSTGTGISGNTIYF
TRBV29-1,many,TRBJ2-5,TRBD2,TGCAGCGTTGTAGCTCACCGGGGGGGGACCCAGTACTTC,CSVVAHRGGTQYF
TRBV28,many,TRBJ2-7,TRBD1,TGTGCCAGCAGTGAACAGGGGAGCGAGCAGTACTTC,CASSEQGSEQYF
TRBV6-1,many,TRBJ1-5,-,TGTGCCAGCAAGAGCGGCGGCAATCAGCCCCAGCATTTT,CASKSGGNQPQHF
TRBV18,-,TRBJ2-7,-,TGTGCCAGCTCACTTGCCCGATCAGGCGAGCAGTACTTC,CASSLARSGEQYF
TRBV12-3/TRBV12-4,once,TRBJ1-1,-,TGTGCCAGCACCGTACAAGTGGGGGGGACTGAAGCTTTCTTT,CASTVQVGGTEAFF